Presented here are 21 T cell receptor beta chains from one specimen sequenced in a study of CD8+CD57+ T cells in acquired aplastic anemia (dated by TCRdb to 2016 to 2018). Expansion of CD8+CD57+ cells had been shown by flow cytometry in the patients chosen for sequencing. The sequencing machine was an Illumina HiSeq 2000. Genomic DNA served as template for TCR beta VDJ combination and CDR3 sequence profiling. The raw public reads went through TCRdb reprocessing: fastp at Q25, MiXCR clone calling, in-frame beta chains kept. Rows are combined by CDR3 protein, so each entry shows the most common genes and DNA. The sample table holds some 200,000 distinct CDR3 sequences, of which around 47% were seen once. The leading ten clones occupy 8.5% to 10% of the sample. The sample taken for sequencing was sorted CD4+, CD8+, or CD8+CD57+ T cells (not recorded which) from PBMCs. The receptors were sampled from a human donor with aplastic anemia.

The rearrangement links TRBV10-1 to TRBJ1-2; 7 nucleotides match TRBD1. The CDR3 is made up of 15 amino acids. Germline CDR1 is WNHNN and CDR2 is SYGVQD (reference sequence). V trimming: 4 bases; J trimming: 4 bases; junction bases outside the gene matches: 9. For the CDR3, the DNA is TGCGCCAGCAGTGCTCAAATAGGGACAGTCTATGGCTACACCTTC. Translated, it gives CASSAQIGTVYGYTF.

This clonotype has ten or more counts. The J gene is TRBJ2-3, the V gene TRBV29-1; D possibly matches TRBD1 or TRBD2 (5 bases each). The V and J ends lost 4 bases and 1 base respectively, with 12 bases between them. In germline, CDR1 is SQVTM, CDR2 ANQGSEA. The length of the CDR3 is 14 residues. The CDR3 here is CSVGPMGGTDTQYF. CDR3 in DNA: TGCAGCGTTGGACCCATGGGGGGCACAGATACGCAGTATTTT.

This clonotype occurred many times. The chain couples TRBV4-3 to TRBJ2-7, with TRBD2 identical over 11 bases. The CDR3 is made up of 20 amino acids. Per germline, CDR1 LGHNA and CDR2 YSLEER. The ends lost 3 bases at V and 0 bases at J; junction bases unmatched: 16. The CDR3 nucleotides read TGCGCCAGCAGCCAGCACCATAGCGGGAGGGCTGATTGGTTCTCCTACGAGCAGTACTTC. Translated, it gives CASSQHHSGRADWFSYEQYF.

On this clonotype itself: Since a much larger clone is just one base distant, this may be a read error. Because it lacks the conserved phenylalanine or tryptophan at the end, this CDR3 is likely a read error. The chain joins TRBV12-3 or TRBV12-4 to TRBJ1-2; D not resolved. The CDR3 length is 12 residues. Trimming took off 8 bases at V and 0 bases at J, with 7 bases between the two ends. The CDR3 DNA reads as TGTGCCAGCCTAACCCCTAACTATGGCTACACCCTC. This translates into CASLTPNYGYTL.

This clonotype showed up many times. CDR3 sequence reads: CASMQGTNTEAFF. CDR3 coding DNA: TGTGCCAGCATGCAGGGAACGAACACTGAAGCTTTCTTT. The chain recombines TRBV2 with TRBJ1-1, with D maybe TRBD1 (5 bases). Looked up from germline, CDR1 is SNHLY and CDR2 is FYNNEI. V lost 7 bases, J lost 1 base, and 10 bases lay in between. The CDR3 covers 13 residues. Drawing the rest from reference TRBV2 and TRBJ1-1, the complete variable domain is EPEVTQTPSHQVTQMGQEVILRCVPISNHLYFYWYRQILGQKVEFLVSFYNNEISEKSEIFDDQFSVERPDGSNFTLKIRSTKLEDSAMYFCASMQGTNTEAFFGQGTRLTVV.

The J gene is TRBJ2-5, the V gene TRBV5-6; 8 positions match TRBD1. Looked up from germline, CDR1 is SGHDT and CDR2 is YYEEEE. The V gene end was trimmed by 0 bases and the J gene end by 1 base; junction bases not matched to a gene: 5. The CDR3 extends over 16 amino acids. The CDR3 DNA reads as TGTGCCAGCAGCTTGGGCCAGGGGGCTTTCCAAGAGACCCAGTACTTC. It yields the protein CASSLGQGAFQETQYF.

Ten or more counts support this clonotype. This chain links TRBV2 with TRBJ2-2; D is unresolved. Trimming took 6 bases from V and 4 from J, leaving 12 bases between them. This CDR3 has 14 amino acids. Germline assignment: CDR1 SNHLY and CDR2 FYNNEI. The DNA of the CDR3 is TGTGCCAGCAGGGTCACGGTGGGCACCGGGGAGCTGTTTTTT. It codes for CASRVTVGTGELFF. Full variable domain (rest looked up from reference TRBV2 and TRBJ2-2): EPEVTQTPSHQVTQMGQEVILRCVPISNHLYFYWYRQILGQKVEFLVSFYNNEISEKSEIFDDQFSVERPDGSNFTLKIRSTKLEDSAMYFCASRVTVGTGELFFGEGSRLTVL.

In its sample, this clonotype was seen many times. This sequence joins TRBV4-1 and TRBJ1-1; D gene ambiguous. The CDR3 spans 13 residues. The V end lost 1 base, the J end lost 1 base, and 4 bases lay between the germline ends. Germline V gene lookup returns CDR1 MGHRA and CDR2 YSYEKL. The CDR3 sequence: CASSQVQNTEAFF. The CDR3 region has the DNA TGCGCCAGCAGCCAAGTTCAGAACACTGAAGCTTTCTTT.

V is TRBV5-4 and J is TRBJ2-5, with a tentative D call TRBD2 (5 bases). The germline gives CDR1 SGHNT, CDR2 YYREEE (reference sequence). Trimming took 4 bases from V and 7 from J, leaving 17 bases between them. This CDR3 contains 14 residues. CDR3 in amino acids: CASSPDLWTGTQYF. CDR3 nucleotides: TGTGCCAGCAGCCCTGACCTCTGGACTGGGACCCAGTACTTC.

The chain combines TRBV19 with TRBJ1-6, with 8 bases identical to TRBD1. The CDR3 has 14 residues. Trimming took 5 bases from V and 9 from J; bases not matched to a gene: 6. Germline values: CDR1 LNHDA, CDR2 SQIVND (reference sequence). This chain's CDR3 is CASSGQGDRSPLHF. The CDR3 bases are TGTGCCAGTAGTGGACAGGGCGATCGTTCACCCCTCCACTTT.

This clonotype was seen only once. The CDR3 protein is CASTRGGRDDQPQHF. The CDR3 DNA follows: TGTGCCAGTACCCGAGGAGGCAGGGACGATCAGCCCCAGCATTTT. The V call is TRBV19, the J call TRBJ1-5; TRBD1 might be the D (5 bases). The CDR3 consists of 15 residues. V was shortened by 7 bases and J by 5 bases, with 18 bases between the two germline ends. Germline CDR1 reads LNHDA; CDR2 reads SQIVND (reference sequence).

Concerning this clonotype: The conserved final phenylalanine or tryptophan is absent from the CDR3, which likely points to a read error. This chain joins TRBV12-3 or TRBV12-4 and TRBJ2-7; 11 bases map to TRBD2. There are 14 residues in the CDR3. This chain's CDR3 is CASSTSGSGTEQYS. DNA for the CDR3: TGCGCCAGCAGCACTAGCGGGAGTGGTACCGAGCAGTACTCC.

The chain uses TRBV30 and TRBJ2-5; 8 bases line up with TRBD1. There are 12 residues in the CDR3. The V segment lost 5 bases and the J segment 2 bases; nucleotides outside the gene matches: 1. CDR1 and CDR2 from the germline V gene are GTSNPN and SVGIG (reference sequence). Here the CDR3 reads CAWDRGQETQYF. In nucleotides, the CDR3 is TGTGCCTGGGACAGGGGACAAGAGACCCAGTACTTC.

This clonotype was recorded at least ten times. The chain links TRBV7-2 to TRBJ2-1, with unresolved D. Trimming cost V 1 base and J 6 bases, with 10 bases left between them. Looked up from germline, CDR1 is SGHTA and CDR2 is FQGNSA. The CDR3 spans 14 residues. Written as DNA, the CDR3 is TGTGCCAGCAGCTTAGTGGTTCGGTCCAATGAGCAGTTCTTC. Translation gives CASSLVVRSNEQFF.

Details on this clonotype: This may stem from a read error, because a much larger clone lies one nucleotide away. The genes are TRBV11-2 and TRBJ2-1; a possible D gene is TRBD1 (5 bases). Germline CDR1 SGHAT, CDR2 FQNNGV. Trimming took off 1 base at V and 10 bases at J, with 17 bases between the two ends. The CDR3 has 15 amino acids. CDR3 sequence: CASSLGGRPKGEQFF. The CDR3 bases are TGTGCCAGCAGCTTAGGAGGTAGGCCGAAGGGGGAGCAGTTCTTC. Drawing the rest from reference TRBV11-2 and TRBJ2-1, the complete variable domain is EAGVAQSPRYKIIEKRQSVAFWCNPISGHATLYWYQQILGQGPKLLIQFQNNGVVDDSQLPKDRFSAERLKGVDSTLKIQPAKLEDSAVYLCASSLGGRPKGEQFFGPGTRLTVL.

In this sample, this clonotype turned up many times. This CDR3 is CASSPTLGSYNEQFF. The CDR3 nucleotides are TGTGCCAGCAGCCCTACTCTTGGCTCCTACAATGAGCAGTTCTTC. The rearrangement joins TRBV9 to TRBJ2-1; D gene uncertain. CDR3 size: 15 residues. V was trimmed by 4 bases and J by 0 bases, leaving 11 bases between them. CDR1 is SGDLS, CDR2 YYNGEE, per germline.

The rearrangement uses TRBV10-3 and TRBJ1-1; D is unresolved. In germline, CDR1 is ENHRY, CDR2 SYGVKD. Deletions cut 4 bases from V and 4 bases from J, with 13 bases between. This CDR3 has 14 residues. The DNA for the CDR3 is TGTGCCATCAGTGGCATAGGACGGAGCACTGAAGCTTTCTTT. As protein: CAISGIGRSTEAFF.

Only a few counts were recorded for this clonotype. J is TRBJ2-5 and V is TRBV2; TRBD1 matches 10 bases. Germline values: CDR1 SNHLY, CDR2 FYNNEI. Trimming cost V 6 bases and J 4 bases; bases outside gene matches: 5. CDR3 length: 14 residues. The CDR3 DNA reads TGTGCCAGCAGGAAGACAGGGGGCGGAGAGACCCAGTACTTC. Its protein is CASRKTGGGETQYF.

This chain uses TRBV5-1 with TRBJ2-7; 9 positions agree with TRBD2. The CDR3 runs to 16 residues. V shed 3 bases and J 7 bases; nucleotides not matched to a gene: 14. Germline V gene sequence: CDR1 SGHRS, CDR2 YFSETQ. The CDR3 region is CASSYPGLAGSGEQYF. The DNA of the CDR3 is TGCGCCAGCAGCTATCCGGGACTAGCTGGGTCTGGGGAGCAGTACTTC.

DNA of the CDR3: TGCGCCAGCAGCCAAGGTCCGGGACACCTGAACACCGGGGAGCTGTTTTTT. It specifies CASSQGPGHLNTGELFF. The V gene is TRBV4-1, the J gene TRBJ2-2; a possible D gene is TRBD1 (6 bases). The CDR3 has 17 residues. CDR1 is MGHRA and CDR2 is YSYEKL in the germline V gene. V dropped 1 base and J dropped 1 base, with 13 bases sitting between them.

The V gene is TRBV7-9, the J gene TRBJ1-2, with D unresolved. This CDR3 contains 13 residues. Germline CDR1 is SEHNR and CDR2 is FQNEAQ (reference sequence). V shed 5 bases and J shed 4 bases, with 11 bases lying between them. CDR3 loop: CASSPENFYGYTF. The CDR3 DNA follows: TGTGCCAGCAGCCCTGAGAATTTCTATGGCTACACCTTC.